This passage covers 24 T cell receptor beta chains from one sample sequenced in a study of blood T cells in healthy people across ages (dated by TCRdb to between 2014 and 2016). Library method: 5' RACE. Sequencing was performed on an Illumina HiSeq 2500. A second roughly 6 to 12 cycle PCR used a sample-barcoded 5' primer and a J-beta primer mix. The public sequencing data were trimmed at Q25 with fastp and processed into clonotypes with MiXCR by TCRdb, which kept only in-frame beta chains. Identical CDR3 proteins give one entry, which carries the most common genes and DNA. This sample is represented by about 700,000 distinct CDR3 sequences; about 32% of them were singletons. 15% of the sample belongs to the ten largest clones. Specimen: blood. The receptors were gathered from a woman of 80 years or more in good health. Donor details come from another sample of the same person, matched by shared clones.

The table lists this clonotype with many counts. The J gene is TRBJ2-1, the V gene TRBV2; 14 bases are shared with TRBD2. The V segment lost 7 bases and the J segment 5 bases; nucleotides outside the gene matches: 7. In germline, CDR1 is SNHLY, CDR2 FYNNEI. The CDR3 has 16 amino acids. The CDR3 loop reads CASIGLAGGLDNEQFF. The CDR3 region has the DNA TGTGCCAGCATCGGACTAGCGGGGGGCCTAGACAATGAGCAGTTCTTC.

Concerning this clonotype: Given a much more abundant clone one base away, this may be a read error. The chain employs TRBV30 and TRBJ2-3, with D possibly being TRBD2 (6 bases). The CDR3 length is 12 residues. From germline, CDR1 is GTSNPN and CDR2 SVGIG (reference sequence). V was trimmed by 4 bases and J by 4 bases, leaving 9 bases between them. The CDR3 protein is CAWTRGPDTQYF. Written as DNA, the CDR3 is TGTGCCTGGACGCGGGGCCCAGATACGCAGTATTTT.

The gene calls are TRBV12-3 or TRBV12-4 and TRBJ1-5; 10 nucleotides align to TRBD1. This CDR3 region has 15 residues. V shed 5 bases and J 2 bases; nucleotides not matched to a gene: 3. The DNA of the CDR3 is TGTGCCAGCAGTGGGACAGGGGCCGGCAATCAGCCCCAGCATTTT. This gives the protein CASSGTGAGNQPQHF.

Turning to this clonotype: With a much larger clone just one base away, this may be a read error. The V gene is TRBV15, the J gene TRBJ2-2, with a possible D match to TRBD2 (5 bases). CDR3 length equals 12 residues. Germline CDR1 is LNHNV and CDR2 is YYDKDF (reference sequence). CDR3 loop: CATSILTGKLFF. As DNA, the CDR3 is TGTGCCACCAGCATCCTCACCGGGAAGCTGTTTTTT.

On this clonotype: A much bigger clone sits one base away, suggesting this may be a read error. The J gene is TRBJ2-5, the V gene TRBV30; D is unclear. Germline V CDR1 and CDR2: GTSNPN, SVGIG (reference sequence). There are 14 residues in the CDR3. Trimming took off 5 bases at V and 11 bases at J, with 24 bases between the two ends. The CDR3 is CAWEKDLTYNEQYF. The CDR3 nucleotides read TGTGCCTGGGAAAAGGACCTAACTTACAATGAGCAGTACTTC.

Remarks on this clonotype: The junction shows a germline mismatch at one end, possibly a read error. This sequence joins TRBV28 and TRBJ2-4; tentative D call: TRBD1 (5 bases). There are 13 residues in the CDR3. Germline V gives CDR1 MDHEN, CDR2 SYDVKM. The CDR3 loop is CASSFGGADIRYF. Written as DNA, the CDR3 is TGTGCCAGCAGTTTCGGTGGGGCCGACATTCGGTACTTC.

This clonotype is medium-sized in the sample. The V gene is TRBV7-9, the J gene TRBJ2-7; the D is unclear. The V end lost 5 bases, the J end lost 6 bases, and 11 bases lay between the germline ends. There are 12 residues in the CDR3. Germline CDR1 is SEHNR and CDR2 is FQNEAQ (reference sequence). Written as DNA, the CDR3 is TGTGCCAGCAGCCCCTCGAGAGGCGAGCAGTACTTC. It translates to CASSPSRGEQYF.

There are many counts of this clonotype. This sequence joins TRBV7-2 and TRBJ2-1, with 7 bases that match TRBD2. V was pared by 5 bases and J by 2 bases, with 6 bases of the junction left unmatched. The CDR3 runs to 15 residues. Germline assignment: CDR1 SGHTA and CDR2 FQGNSA. The CDR3 loop is CASSVSGVPYNEQFF. CDR3 DNA sequence: TGTGCCAGCAGCGTCAGCGGGGTTCCCTACAATGAGCAGTTCTTC.

This chain joins TRBV9 and TRBJ2-1; D unresolved. The CDR3 has 12 amino acids. Deletions cut 7 bases from V and 8 bases from J, with 13 bases between. In germline, CDR1 is SGDLS, CDR2 YYNGEE. The CDR3: CASGPKDDEQFF. The CDR3 DNA sequence: TGTGCCAGCGGCCCAAAGGACGATGAGCAGTTCTTC.

Many counts were recorded for this clonotype. This sequence joins TRBV7-2 and TRBJ2-7; 12 bases map to TRBD2. Per germline, CDR1 SGHTA and CDR2 FQGNSA. The CDR3 spans 15 residues. V dropped 4 bases and J dropped 3; count of bases not matched to a gene: 4. This CDR3 reads CASSSRTSGVYEQYF. The CDR3 bases are TGTGCCAGCAGCTCCCGGACTAGCGGGGTCTACGAGCAGTACTTC.

With regard to this clonotype: It may be a read error: a sequence one base away is much more abundant. The CDR3 reads CSTRDHASAHNEQFF. DNA of the CDR3: TGCAGTACTAGAGATCACGCTAGCGCTCACAATGAGCAGTTCTTC. V and J are TRBV20-1 and TRBJ2-1; TRBD2 is a possible D gene (6 bases). Per germline, CDR1 DFQATT and CDR2 SNEGSKA (reference sequence). The CDR3 is 15 residues long.

Many counts were recorded for this clonotype. V is TRBV5-5 and J is TRBJ2-5, with 9 bases aligning to TRBD2. The CDR3 totals 16 residues. Germline CDR1 reads SGHKS; CDR2 reads YYEKEE (reference sequence). V lost 0 bases and J lost 5; bases outside the gene matches: 8. The CDR3 region has the DNA TGTGCCAGCAGCTTGGGGCGGGGGGGCCGTTTTGAGACCCAGTACTTC. As protein: CASSLGRGGRFETQYF.

The J gene is TRBJ1-1, the V gene TRBV7-9, with D maybe TRBD1 (6 bases). CDR3 length: 12 residues. Germline values: CDR1 SEHNR, CDR2 FQNEAQ (reference sequence). Trimming stripped 1 base from V and 8 bases from J, with 8 bases between. The CDR3 DNA sequence: TGTGCCAGCAGCTTAGTTCAGGGGGAAGCTTTCTTT. Translating it yields CASSLVQGEAFF.

This clonotype was counted ten times or more. The gene calls are TRBV6-1 and TRBJ2-5; TRBD1 agrees at 7 bases. Germline CDR1 MNHNS, CDR2 SASEGT. This CDR3 region has 14 residues. V trimming: 3 bases; J trimming: 1 base; junction bases outside the gene matches: 2. This CDR3 is CASSDRTGQETQYF. The CDR3 DNA sequence: TGTGCCAGCAGTGACAGGACAGGCCAAGAGACCCAGTACTTC.

A note on this clonotype: At one end, the junction sequence differs from germline, possibly due to a read error. The J gene is TRBJ2-5, the V gene TRBV7-9; D possibly matches TRBD1 or TRBD2 (7 bases each). This CDR3 has 15 residues. The germline gives CDR1 SEHNR, CDR2 FQNEAQ (reference sequence). This CDR3 is CSSKTGGGSQGEQYF. CDR3 in DNA: TGTTCCAGCAAAACAGGCGGGGGTTCCCAGGGGGAGCAGTACTTC.

Ten or more counts support this clonotype. The rearrangement uses TRBV30 and TRBJ1-2; 10 bases are a match to TRBD1. The CDR3 spans 15 residues. The germline V gene has CDR1 GTSNPN and CDR2 SVGIG (reference sequence). The V and J ends lost 1 base and 4 bases, in that order; junction bases with no gene match: 6. The CDR3: CAWSAAGQGSYGYTF. CDR3 sequence (DNA): TGTGCCTGGAGTGCTGCGGGACAGGGGTCCTATGGCTACACCTTC.

This clonotype has a handful of counts. Germline and junction disagree at one end, which may indicate a read error. The V gene is TRBV11-3, the J gene TRBJ2-4; TRBD1 matches at 7 bases. Germline lookup yields CDR1 SGHNT and CDR2 YENEEA. This CDR3 is 17 amino acids long. CDR3 coding DNA: TGTGCCGGCAGCTTATCCTCCGGGACAGATACCAAAAACATTCAGTACTTC. Translated, it gives CAGSLSSGTDTKNIQYF. The entire variable domain, with the rest obtained from reference TRBV11-3 and TRBJ2-4, is as follows: EAGVVQSPRYKIIEKKQPVAFWCNPISGHNTLYWYLQNLGQGPELLIRYENEEAVDDSQLPKDRFSAERLKGVDSTLKIQPAELGDSAVYLCAGSLSSGTDTKNIQYFGAGTRLSVL.

CDR3 DNA sequence: TGTGCCATCGGTTACAGGGAAAGGGGCTACGAGCAGTACTTC. Amino acids: CAIGYRERGYEQYF. This chain connects TRBV10-3 to TRBJ2-7; TRBD1 is a possible D gene (6 bases). From germline, CDR1 is ENHRY and CDR2 SYGVKD. The CDR3 covers 14 residues. Trimming shortened V by 8 bases and J by 3 bases, and 17 bases separated the two germline ends.

This clonotype has a count of ten or more. This rearrangement joins TRBV28 to TRBJ2-7, with 8 bases matching TRBD1. V was pared by 7 bases and J by 2 bases, with 4 bases of the junction left unmatched. This CDR3 comprises 13 residues. From germline, CDR1 is MDHEN and CDR2 SYDVKM. CDR3 bases: TGTGCCAGCACCGTGACAGGGGCCTACGAGCAGTACTTC. This gives the protein CASTVTGAYEQYF.

The chain joins TRBV2 to TRBJ1-2; 10 bases map to TRBD1. Germline loops: CDR1 SNHLY, CDR2 FYNNEI. The V gene end was trimmed by 5 bases and the J gene end by 8 bases; junction bases not matched to a gene: 8. There are 14 residues in the CDR3. The CDR3 here is CASSWTGGVGGYTF. The DNA for the CDR3 is TGTGCCAGCAGTTGGACAGGGGGAGTAGGGGGCTACACCTTC.

This clonotype was observed many times. This sequence joins TRBV20-1 and TRBJ1-4; D possibly corresponds to TRBD1 (6 bases). V was pared by 2 bases and J by 0 bases, with 13 bases between. Germline values: CDR1 DFQATT, CDR2 SNEGSKA (reference sequence). The length of the CDR3 is 16 residues. Here the CDR3 reads CSARTDRPPTNEKLFF. For the CDR3, the DNA is TGCAGTGCTAGAACCGACAGGCCACCAACTAATGAAAAACTGTTTTTT.

This clonotype was detected many times. The J gene is TRBJ1-6, the V gene TRBV6-5; possible D gene TRBD1, 6 bases. V lost 0 bases and J 6 bases, leaving 12 bases between the germline ends. Germline-derived CDR1 and CDR2 are MNHEY and SVGAGI. This CDR3 contains 16 residues. DNA for the CDR3: TGTGCCAGCAGTTACTCCAAGGGGACACTTAATTCACCCCTCCACTTT. Residues: CASSYSKGTLNSPLHF.

For this clonotype: The missing conserved phenylalanine or tryptophan at the end of this CDR3 makes a read error likely. The genes are TRBV7-3 and TRBJ2-5, with TRBD1 matching 8 bases. The CDR3 is 15 residues long. Looked up from germline, CDR1 is SGHTA and CDR2 is FQGTGA. With 2 bases clipped from V and 2 bases from J, the junction kept 4 bases outside the gene matches. The CDR3 is CASSLLGQEQETQYV. Written as DNA, the CDR3 is TGTGCCAGCAGCTTACTGGGACAGGAGCAAGAGACCCAGTACGTC.

The chain couples TRBV6-5 to TRBJ1-1; 8 positions agree with TRBD1. The CDR3 loop spans 16 amino acids. Germline V gene lookup returns CDR1 MNHEY and CDR2 SVGAGI. The V gene end was trimmed by 7 bases and the J gene end by 0 bases; junction bases not matched to a gene: 10. The CDR3 nucleotides read TGTGCCAGCAAAGTACCGGGACAGGACATGAACACTGAAGCTTTCTTT. Its translation is CASKVPGQDMNTEAFF.